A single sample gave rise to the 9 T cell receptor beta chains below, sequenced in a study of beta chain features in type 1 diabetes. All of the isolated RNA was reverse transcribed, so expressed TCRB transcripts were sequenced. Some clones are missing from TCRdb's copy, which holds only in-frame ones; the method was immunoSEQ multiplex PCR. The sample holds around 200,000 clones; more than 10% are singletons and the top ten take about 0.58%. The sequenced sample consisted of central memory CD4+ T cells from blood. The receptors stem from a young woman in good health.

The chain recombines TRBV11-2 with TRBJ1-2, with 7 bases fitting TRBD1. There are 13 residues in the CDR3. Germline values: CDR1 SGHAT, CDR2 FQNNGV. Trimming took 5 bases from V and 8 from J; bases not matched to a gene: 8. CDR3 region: CASSPDRERGYTF. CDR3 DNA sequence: TGTGCCAGCAGCCCCGACAGGGAAAGAGGCTACACCTTC.

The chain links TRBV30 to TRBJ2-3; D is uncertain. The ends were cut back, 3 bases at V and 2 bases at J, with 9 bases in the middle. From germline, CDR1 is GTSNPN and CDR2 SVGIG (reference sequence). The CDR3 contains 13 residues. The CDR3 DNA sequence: TGTGCCTGGAGGGCTCAGTCCACAGATACGCAGTATTTT. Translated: CAWRAQSTDTQYF. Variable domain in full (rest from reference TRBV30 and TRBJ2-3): SQTIHQWPATLVQPVGSPLSLECTVEGTSNPNLYWYRQAAGRGLQLLFYSVGIGQISSEVPQNLSASRPQDRQFILSSKKLLLSDSGFYLCAWRAQSTDTQYFGPGTRLTVL.

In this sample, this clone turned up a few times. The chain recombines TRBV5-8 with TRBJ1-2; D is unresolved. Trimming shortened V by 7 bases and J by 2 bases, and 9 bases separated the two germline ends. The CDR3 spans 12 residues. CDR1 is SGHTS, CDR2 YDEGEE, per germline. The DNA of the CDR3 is TGTGCCAGCTCCGGGGTAAACTATGGCTACACCTTC. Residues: CASSGVNYGYTF. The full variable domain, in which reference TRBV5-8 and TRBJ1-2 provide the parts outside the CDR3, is EAGVTQSPTHLIKTRGQQATLRCSPISGHTSVYWYQQALGLGLQFLLWYDEGEERNRGNFPPRFSGRQFPNYSSELNVNALELEDSALYLCASSGVNYGYTFGSGTRLTVV.

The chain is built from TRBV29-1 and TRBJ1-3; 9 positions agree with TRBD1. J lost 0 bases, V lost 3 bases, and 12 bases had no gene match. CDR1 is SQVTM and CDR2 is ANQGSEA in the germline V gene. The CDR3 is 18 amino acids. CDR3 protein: CSVERTGVILGSGNTIYF. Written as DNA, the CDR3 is TGCAGCGTTGAGAGGACAGGGGTCATTCTTGGCTCTGGAAACACCATATATTTT.

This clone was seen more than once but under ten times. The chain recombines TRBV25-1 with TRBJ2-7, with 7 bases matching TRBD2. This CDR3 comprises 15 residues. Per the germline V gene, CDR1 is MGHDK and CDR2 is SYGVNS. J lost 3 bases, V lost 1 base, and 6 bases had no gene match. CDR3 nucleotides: TGTGCCAGCAGTGAATCGGGAGGACCGAGCTACGAGCAGTACTTC. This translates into CASSESGGPSYEQYF.

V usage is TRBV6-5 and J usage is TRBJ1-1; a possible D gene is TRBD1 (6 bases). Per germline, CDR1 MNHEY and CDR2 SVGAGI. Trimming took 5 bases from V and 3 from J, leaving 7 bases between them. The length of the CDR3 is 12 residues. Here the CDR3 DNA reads TGTGCCAGCAGTGGACAGTACACTGAAGCTTTCTTT. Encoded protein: CASSGQYTEAFF.

CDR3 residues: CASSWAGAGKETQYF. CDR3 nucleotides: TGTGCCAGCAGTTGGGCGGGCGCCGGGAAAGAGACCCAGTACTTC. This chain joins TRBV28 and TRBJ2-5; D possibly corresponds to TRBD2 (5 bases). From germline, CDR1 is MDHEN and CDR2 SYDVKM. CDR3 length: 15 residues. The ends were cut back, 4 bases at V and 3 bases at J, with 15 bases in the middle.

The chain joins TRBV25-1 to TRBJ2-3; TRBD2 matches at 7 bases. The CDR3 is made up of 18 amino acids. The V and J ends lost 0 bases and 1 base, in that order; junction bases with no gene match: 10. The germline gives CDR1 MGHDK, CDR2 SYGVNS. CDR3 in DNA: TGTGCCAGCAGTGAATATCGAGGGCTAGCGGCCCGCACAGATACGCAGTATTTT. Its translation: CASSEYRGLAARTDTQYF.

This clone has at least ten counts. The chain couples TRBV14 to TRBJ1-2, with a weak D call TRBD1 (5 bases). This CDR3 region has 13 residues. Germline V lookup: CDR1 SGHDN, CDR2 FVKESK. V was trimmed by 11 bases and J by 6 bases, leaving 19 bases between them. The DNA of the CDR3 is TGTGCCGTCCCCGCCGGACAAAGAGATGGCTACACCTTC. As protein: CAVPAGQRDGYTF. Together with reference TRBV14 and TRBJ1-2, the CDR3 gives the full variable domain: EAGVTQFPSHSVIEKGQTVTLRCDPISGHDNLYWYRRVMGKEIKFLLHFVKESKQDESGMPNNRFLAERTGGTYSTLKVQPAELEDSGVYFCAVPAGQRDGYTFGSGTRLTVV.